The clone carrying this TCR beta chain was observed at least ten times. This beta chain lies outside the target of a library built for alpha chains; its clone size means little. The CDR3 is 12 residues long. Trimming stripped 4 bases from V and 2 bases from J, with 5 bases between. CDR1 is LNHDA, CDR2 SQIVND, per germline (reference sequence). This sample is part of a study of spatial heterogeneity in lung cancer. Time point in this sample: sample taken at primary tumor resection. MiXCR was run by TCRdb on the 5' RACE reads, yielding one entry per CDR3 protein. The sample has around 14,000 distinct CDR3 sequences, 3.6% seen once; the top ten hold approximately 10%.

The chain joins TRBV19 to TRBJ2-5; no clear D. The sequence came from a male donor with early-stage non-small cell lung cancer. This specimen consisted of normal lung tissue next to the tumor, obtained at surgery. CDR3 in DNA: TGTGCCAGTAGTAGGGAACAAGAGACCCAGTACTTC. Protein product: CASSREQETQYF.